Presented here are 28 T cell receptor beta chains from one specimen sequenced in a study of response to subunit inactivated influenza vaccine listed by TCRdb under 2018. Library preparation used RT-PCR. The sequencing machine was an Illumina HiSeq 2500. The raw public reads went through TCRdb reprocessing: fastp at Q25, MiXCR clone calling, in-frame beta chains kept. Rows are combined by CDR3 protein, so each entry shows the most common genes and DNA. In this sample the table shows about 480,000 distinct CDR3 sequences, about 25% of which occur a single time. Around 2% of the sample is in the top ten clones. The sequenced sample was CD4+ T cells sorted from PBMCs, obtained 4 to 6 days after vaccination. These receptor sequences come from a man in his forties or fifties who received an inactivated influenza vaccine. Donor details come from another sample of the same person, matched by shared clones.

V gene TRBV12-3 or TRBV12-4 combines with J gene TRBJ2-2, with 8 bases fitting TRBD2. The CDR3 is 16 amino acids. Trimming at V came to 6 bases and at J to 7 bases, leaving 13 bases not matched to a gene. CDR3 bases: TGTGCCAGCAGGGGCCTGAGGGCGGGGGGAGGCGGGGAGCTGTTTTTT. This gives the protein CASRGLRAGGGGELFF.

The CDR3 region has the DNA TGCAGCGTTGGAAACCGCAGCACAGATACGCAGTATTTT. It encodes CSVGNRSTDTQYF. This chain links TRBV29-1 with TRBJ2-3; D is undetermined. Trimming stripped 4 bases from V and 0 bases from J, with 8 bases between. CDR3 length: 13 amino acids. The germline V gene encodes CDR1 SQVTM and CDR2 ANQGSEA.

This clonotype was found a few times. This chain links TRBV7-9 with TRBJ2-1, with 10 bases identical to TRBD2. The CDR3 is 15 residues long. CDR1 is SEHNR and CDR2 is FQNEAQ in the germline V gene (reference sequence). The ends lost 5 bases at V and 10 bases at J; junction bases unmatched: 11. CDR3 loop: CASSVASGRRGEQFF. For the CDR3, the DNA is TGTGCCAGCAGCGTCGCTAGCGGGAGACGAGGAGAGCAGTTCTTC.

The CDR3 coding sequence is TGCAGTGCTTTTGCCTATGGCTACACCTTC. Amino acid sequence: CSAFAYGYTF. J is TRBJ1-2 and V is TRBV20-1; D remains unclear. Trimming pared 5 bases from V and 4 bases from J, leaving 5 bases between. Germline assignment: CDR1 DFQATT and CDR2 SNEGSKA (reference sequence). The CDR3 is 10 residues long.

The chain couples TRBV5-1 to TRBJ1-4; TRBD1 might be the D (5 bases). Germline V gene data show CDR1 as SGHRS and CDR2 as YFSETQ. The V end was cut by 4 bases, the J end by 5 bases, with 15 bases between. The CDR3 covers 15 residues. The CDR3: CASSEDGTKNEKLFF. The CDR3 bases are TGCGCCAGCAGCGAGGACGGGACTAAAAATGAAAAACTGTTTTTT.

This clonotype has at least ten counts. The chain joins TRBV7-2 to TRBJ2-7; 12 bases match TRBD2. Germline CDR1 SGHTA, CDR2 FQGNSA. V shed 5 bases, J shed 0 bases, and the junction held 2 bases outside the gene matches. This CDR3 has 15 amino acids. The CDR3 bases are TGTGCCAGCAGCCAGACTAGCGGGAGCTCCTACGAGCAGTACTTC. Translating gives CASSQTSGSSYEQYF.

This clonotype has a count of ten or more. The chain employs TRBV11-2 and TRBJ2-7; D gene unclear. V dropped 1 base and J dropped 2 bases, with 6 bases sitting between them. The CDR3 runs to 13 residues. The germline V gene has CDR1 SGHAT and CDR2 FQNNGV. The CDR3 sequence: CASSLGRTYEQYF. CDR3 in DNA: TGTGCCAGCAGCTTAGGACGGACCTACGAGCAGTACTTC.

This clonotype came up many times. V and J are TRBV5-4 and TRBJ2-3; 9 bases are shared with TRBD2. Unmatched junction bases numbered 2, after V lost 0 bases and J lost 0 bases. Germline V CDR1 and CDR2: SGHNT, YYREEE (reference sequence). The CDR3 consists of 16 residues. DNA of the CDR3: TGTGCCAGCAGCTTGGTGGCGGGGGGGAGCACAGATACGCAGTATTTT. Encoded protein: CASSLVAGGSTDTQYF.

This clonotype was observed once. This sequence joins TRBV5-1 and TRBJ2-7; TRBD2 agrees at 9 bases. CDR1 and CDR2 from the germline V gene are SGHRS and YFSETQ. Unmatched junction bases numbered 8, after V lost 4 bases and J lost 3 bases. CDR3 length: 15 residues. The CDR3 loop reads CASSGTGLARYEQYF. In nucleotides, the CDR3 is TGCGCCAGCAGCGGAACGGGACTAGCCCGCTACGAGCAGTACTTC.

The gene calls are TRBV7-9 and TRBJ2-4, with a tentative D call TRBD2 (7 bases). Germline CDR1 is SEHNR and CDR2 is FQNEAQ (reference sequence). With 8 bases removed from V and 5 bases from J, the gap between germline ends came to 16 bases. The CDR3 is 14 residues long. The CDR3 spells CASQLGGAENIQYF. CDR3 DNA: TGTGCCAGCCAACTGGGGGGGGCGGAAAACATTCAGTACTTC.

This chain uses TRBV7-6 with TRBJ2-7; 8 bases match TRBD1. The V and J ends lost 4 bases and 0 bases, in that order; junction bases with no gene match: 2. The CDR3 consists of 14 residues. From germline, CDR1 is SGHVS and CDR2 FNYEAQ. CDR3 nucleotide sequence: TGTGCCAGCAGCTGGGACAGGTACTCCTACGAGCAGTACTTC. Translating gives CASSWDRYSYEQYF.

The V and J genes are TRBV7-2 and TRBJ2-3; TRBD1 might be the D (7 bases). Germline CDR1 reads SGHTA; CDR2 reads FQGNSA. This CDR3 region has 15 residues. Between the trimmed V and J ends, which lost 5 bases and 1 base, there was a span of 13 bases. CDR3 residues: CASSAGGTGTDTQYF. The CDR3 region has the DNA TGTGCCAGCAGCGCAGGGGGGACAGGCACAGATACGCAGTATTTT.

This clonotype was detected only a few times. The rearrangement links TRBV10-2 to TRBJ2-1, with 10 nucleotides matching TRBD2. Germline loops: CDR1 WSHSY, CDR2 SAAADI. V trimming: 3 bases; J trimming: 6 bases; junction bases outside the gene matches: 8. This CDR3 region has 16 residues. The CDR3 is CASSDRSGGRGNEQFF. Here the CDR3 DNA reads TGCGCCAGCAGTGATCGTAGCGGGGGGAGGGGCAATGAGCAGTTCTTC.

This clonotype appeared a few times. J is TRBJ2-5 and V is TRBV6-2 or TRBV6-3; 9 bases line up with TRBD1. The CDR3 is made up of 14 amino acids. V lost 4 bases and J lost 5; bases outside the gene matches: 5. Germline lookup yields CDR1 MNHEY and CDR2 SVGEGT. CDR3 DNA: TGTGCCAGCAGTTCAGACAGGGGGTTTGAGACCCAGTACTTC. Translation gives CASSSDRGFETQYF.

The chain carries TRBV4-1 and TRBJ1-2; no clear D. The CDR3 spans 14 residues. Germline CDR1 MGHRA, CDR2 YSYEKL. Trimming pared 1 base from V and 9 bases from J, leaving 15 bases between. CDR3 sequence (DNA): TGCGCCAGCAGCCAAGCCGCGTCCTCAGAACGCTACACCTTC. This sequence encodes CASSQAASSERYTF.

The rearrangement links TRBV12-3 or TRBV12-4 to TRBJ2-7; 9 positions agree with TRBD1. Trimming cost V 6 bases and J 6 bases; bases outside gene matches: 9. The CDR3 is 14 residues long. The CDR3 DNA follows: TGTGCCAGCAGGGGACAGGGCCGCACCTTCGAGCAGTACTTC. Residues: CASRGQGRTFEQYF.

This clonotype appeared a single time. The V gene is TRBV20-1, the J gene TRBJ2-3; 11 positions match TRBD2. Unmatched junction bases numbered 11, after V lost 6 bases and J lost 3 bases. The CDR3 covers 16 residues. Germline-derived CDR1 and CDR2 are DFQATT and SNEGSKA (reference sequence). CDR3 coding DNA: TGCAGTGCCCTTGGAAGTAGCGGGAGGGCTACAGATACGCAGTATTTT. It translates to CSALGSSGRATDTQYF.

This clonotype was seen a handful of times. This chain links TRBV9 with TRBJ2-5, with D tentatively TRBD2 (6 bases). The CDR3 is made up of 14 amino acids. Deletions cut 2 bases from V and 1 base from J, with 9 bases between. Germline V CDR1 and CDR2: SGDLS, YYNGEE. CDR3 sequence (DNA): TGTGCCAGCAGCGTCAGTAGCGGCCAAGAGACCCAGTACTTC. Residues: CASSVSSGQETQYF.

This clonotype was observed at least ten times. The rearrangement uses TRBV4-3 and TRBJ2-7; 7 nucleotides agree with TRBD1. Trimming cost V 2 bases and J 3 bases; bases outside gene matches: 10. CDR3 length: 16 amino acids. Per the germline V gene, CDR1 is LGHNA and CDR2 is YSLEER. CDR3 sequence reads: CASSQLTGVGFYEQYF. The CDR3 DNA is TGCGCCAGCAGCCAATTAACAGGGGTGGGATTCTACGAGCAGTACTTC.

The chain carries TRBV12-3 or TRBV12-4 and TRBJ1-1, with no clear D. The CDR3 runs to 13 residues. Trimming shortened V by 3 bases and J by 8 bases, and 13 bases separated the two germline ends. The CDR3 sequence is CASSFVENSEAFF. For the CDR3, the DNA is TGTGCCAGCAGTTTCGTGGAGAATTCGGAAGCTTTCTTT.

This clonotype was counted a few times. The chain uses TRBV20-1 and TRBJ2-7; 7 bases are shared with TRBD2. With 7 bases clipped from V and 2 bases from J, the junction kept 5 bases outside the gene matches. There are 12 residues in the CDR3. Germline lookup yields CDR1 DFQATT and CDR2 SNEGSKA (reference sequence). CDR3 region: CSGLGRAYEQYF. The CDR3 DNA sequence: TGCAGTGGGCTAGGGAGGGCCTACGAGCAGTACTTC.

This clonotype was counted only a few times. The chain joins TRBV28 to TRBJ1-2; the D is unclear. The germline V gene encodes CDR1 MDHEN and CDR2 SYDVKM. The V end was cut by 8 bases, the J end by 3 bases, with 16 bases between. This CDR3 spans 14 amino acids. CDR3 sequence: CASLRAASHYGYTF. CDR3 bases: TGTGCCAGCCTACGGGCAGCCAGTCACTATGGCTACACCTTC.

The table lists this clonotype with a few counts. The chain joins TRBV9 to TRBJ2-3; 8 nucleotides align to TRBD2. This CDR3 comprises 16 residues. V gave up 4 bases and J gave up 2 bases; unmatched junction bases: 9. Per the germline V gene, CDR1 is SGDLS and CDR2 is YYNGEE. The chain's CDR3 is CASSSKAGGLTDTQYF. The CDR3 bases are TGTGCCAGCAGCTCAAAGGCGGGGGGACTCACAGATACGCAGTATTTT.

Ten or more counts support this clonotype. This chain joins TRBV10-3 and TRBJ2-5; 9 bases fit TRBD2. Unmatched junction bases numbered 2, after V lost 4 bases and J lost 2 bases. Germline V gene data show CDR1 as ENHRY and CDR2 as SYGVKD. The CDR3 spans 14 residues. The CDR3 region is CAISGLAGQETQYF. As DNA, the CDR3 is TGTGCCATCAGTGGCCTAGCGGGGCAAGAGACCCAGTACTTC.

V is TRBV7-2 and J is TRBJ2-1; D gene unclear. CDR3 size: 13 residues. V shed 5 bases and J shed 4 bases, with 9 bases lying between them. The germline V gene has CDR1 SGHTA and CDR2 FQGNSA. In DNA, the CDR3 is TGTGCCAGCAGCCCTTCCTTTTACAATGAGCAGTTCTTC. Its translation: CASSPSFYNEQFF.

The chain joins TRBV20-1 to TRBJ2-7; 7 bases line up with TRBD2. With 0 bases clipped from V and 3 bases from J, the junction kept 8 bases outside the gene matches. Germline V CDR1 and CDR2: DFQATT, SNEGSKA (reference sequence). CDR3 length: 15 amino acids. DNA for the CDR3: TGCAGTGCTAGAGAAGCACCCACTAGCGTCTACGAGCAGTACTTC. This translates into CSAREAPTSVYEQYF.

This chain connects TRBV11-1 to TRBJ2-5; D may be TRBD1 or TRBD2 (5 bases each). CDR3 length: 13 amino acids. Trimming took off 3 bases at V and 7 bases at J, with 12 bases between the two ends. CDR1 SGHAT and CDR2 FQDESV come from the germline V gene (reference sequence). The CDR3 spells CASSLGRETTQYF. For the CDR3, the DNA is TGTGCCAGCAGCTTGGGCAGGGAGACGACCCAGTACTTC.

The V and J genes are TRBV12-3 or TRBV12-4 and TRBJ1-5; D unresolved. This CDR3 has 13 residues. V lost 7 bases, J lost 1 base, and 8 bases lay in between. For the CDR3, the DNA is TGTGCCAGCAAACCGGACAGCAATCAGCCCCAGCATTTT. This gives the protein CASKPDSNQPQHF.